What follows are 19 T cell receptor beta chains derived from one specimen sequenced in a study of T cell responses to AZD1222 COVID-19 vaccine. Some clones are missing from TCRdb's copy, which holds only in-frame ones; the method was immunoSEQ multiplex PCR. The sample has 120,000 to 150,000 clones; about 92% are singletons. Sequenced material: peripheral blood, taken on day 0 of AZD1222 vaccination. Receptors originate from an adult in good health.

The rearrangement uses TRBV7-6 and TRBJ1-2, with D maybe TRBD1 (6 bases). Trimming left V 5 bases short and J 3 bases short, with 19 bases between. Germline CDR1 is SGHVS and CDR2 is FNYEAQ. This CDR3 has 16 amino acids. In DNA, the CDR3 is TGTGCCAGCAGCGACCGCTCGGACAGCTACTACTATGGCTACACCTTC. This codes for CASSDRSDSYYYGYTF.

This clone turned up a few times. V usage is TRBV3-1 (or the pseudogene TRBV3-2) and J usage is TRBJ1-5; TRBD1 is a possible D gene (6 bases). The germline gives CDR1 LGHDT, CDR2 YNNKEL (reference sequence). Trimming removed 6 bases at V and 5 bases at J, with 14 bases between. This CDR3 spans 14 amino acids. CDR3 nucleotide sequence: TGTGCCAGCAGTCGAAGGGGGACGGATCAGCCCCAGCATTTT. This codes for CASSRRGTDQPQHF.

The rearrangement links TRBV18 to TRBJ2-1; D is possibly TRBD1 or TRBD2 (7 bases each). Germline V gives CDR1 KGHSH, CDR2 LQKENI. The V end lost 2 bases, the J end lost 8 bases, and 19 bases lay between the germline ends. This CDR3 has 16 residues. The CDR3 bases are TGTGCCAGCTCACCATACTTGACAGGGAGGGGGGATGAGCAGTTCTTC. Translation gives CASSPYLTGRGDEQFF.

The chain links TRBV4-3 to TRBJ1-2, with D unclear. V shed 0 bases and J shed 5 bases, with 10 bases lying between them. The CDR3 is 14 amino acids. Germline CDR1 is LGHNA and CDR2 is YSLEER. The CDR3 region has the DNA TGCGCCAGCAGCCAAGAAAATGGATATTATGGCTACACCTTC. Its protein product is CASSQENGYYGYTF.

This chain joins TRBV6-6 and TRBJ2-7; D tentatively reads TRBD1 or TRBD2 (5 bases each). The CDR3 is 15 residues long. Germline assignment: CDR1 MNHNY and CDR2 SVGAGI (reference sequence). With 5 bases removed from V and 3 bases from J, the gap between germline ends came to 17 bases. In nucleotides, the CDR3 is TGTGCCAGCAGTCCGATGGAGGTCGACAGCTACGAGCAGTACTTC. Its translation: CASSPMEVDSYEQYF.

The sample holds one count of this clone. The chain combines TRBV7-9 with TRBJ1-4, with D tentatively TRBD1 (6 bases). V was trimmed by 7 bases and J by 6 bases, leaving 18 bases between them. Germline-derived CDR1 and CDR2 are SEHNR and FQNEAQ (reference sequence). This CDR3 is built from 15 residues. CDR3 in amino acids: CASIQGWPKDEKLFF. The CDR3, as DNA: TGTGCCAGCATCCAGGGGTGGCCTAAGGATGAAAAACTGTTTTTT.

V usage is TRBV7-3 and J usage is TRBJ2-3, with 8 bases matching TRBD2. The germline gives CDR1 SGHTA, CDR2 FQGTGA. The CDR3 consists of 14 residues. V shed 5 bases and J 3 bases; nucleotides not matched to a gene: 4. The CDR3, as DNA: TGTGCCAGCAGCCGTGGACTAGCTACAGATACGCAGTATTTT. Translation gives CASSRGLATDTQYF.

CDR3 residues: CASSALTSARGSYNEQFF. DNA of the CDR3: TGTGCCAGCAGCGCCCTTACTAGCGCGAGGGGCTCCTACAATGAGCAGTTCTTC. This chain uses TRBV7-3 with TRBJ2-1, with 7 bases fitting TRBD2. Germline CDR1 SGHTA, CDR2 FQGTGA. This CDR3 spans 18 amino acids. V was pared by 5 bases and J by 0 bases, with 13 bases of the junction left unmatched.

This clone has a handful of counts. Other DNA sequences from this sample encode an identical CDR3 as well. This chain uses TRBV19 with TRBJ2-5, with 12 bases matching TRBD2. Trimming removed 4 bases from V and 5 bases from J; junction bases left unmatched: 5. The germline gives CDR1 LNHDA, CDR2 SQIVND (reference sequence). The CDR3 runs 15 residues. The DNA of the CDR3 is TGTGCCAGTAGTACGACTAGCGGGAGTCTTGAGACCCAGTACTTC. This codes for CASSTTSGSLETQYF.

The CDR3 coding sequence is TGTGCCAGCAGCCAAGTAGGTTGGGGCAGGGGGCATGGTGGCTACACCTTC. It yields the protein CASSQVGWGRGHGGYTF. The chain combines TRBV3-1 (or the pseudogene TRBV3-2) with TRBJ1-2; 8 nucleotides match TRBD1. Losses at the gene ends were 1 base for V and 7 bases for J; bases not matched to a gene: 14. The CDR3 spans 17 residues. Germline values: CDR1 LGHDT, CDR2 YNNKEL (reference sequence).

This chain connects TRBV9 to TRBJ1-1; D remains unclear. CDR1 is SGDLS and CDR2 is YYNGEE in the germline V gene. V lost 0 bases and J 0 bases, leaving 12 bases between the germline ends. The CDR3 consists of 16 residues. For the CDR3, the DNA is TGTGCCAGCAGCGTAGACGGGAGGGCAATGAACACTGAAGCTTTCTTT. Translating it yields CASSVDGRAMNTEAFF.

As regards this clone: One end of the junction is discordant with germline, which a read error may explain. The V and J genes are TRBV4-3 and TRBJ2-1, with D perhaps TRBD2 (5 bases). The CDR3 sequence is 16 residues long. Germline CDR1 LGHNA, CDR2 YSLEER. The CDR3 is CASSKDSGRDYYEQFF. The CDR3 DNA is TGCGCCAGCAGCAAAGACTCTGGGCGCGACTATTATGAGCAGTTCTTC.

The V gene is TRBV20-1, the J gene TRBJ2-1, with D possibly matching TRBD2 (5 bases). CDR1 is DFQATT, CDR2 SNEGSKA, per germline (reference sequence). Trimming pared 3 bases from V and 6 bases from J, leaving 12 bases between. The CDR3 has 13 residues. In DNA form, the CDR3 reads TGCAGTGCTAGTAGCGTAATGGGCAATGAGCAGTTCTTC. It is translated as CSASSVMGNEQFF.

The CDR3 sequence is CASSQEAQGNQPQHF. DNA of the CDR3: TGTGCCAGCAGCCAAGAGGCCCAGGGCAATCAGCCCCAGCATTTT. The chain couples TRBV4-2 to TRBJ1-5, with D uncertain. Germline V gene lookup returns CDR1 LGHNA and CDR2 YNFKEQ. The CDR3 length is 15 residues. The V end lost 0 bases, the J end lost 2 bases, and 8 bases lay between the germline ends.

This clone was counted only a few times. The chain links TRBV9 to TRBJ1-3; no reliable D call. V was pared by 0 bases and J by 2 bases, with 6 bases between. This CDR3 is 14 amino acids long. The germline V gene encodes CDR1 SGDLS and CDR2 YYNGEE. In nucleotides, the CDR3 is TGTGCCAGCAGCGTAGGAGGGCCTGGAAACACCATATATTTT. Translation: CASSVGGPGNTIYF.

This CDR3 is CASRDRGRNSYEQYF. CDR3 coding DNA: TGTGCCAGTAGAGACAGGGGGCGGAATTCCTACGAGCAGTACTTC. V and J are TRBV19 and TRBJ2-7; the match to TRBD1 covers 10 bases. The germline V gene encodes CDR1 LNHDA and CDR2 SQIVND (reference sequence). This CDR3 has 15 amino acids. The ends lost 6 bases at V and 1 base at J; junction bases unmatched: 6.

The chain combines TRBV6-6 with TRBJ1-1; tentatively, D is TRBD1 (5 bases). In germline, CDR1 is MNHNY, CDR2 SVGAGI (reference sequence). CDR3 length equals 14 residues. The ends were cut back, 5 bases at V and 6 bases at J, with 16 bases in the middle. The CDR3 protein is CASSTPPGKAEAFF. The CDR3 nucleotides read TGTGCCAGCAGTACCCCCCCAGGGAAGGCTGAAGCTTTCTTT.

The rearrangement joins TRBV28 to TRBJ2-7, with TRBD2 matching 7 bases. V dropped 6 bases and J dropped 2; count of bases not matched to a gene: 7. The germline gives CDR1 MDHEN, CDR2 SYDVKM. The CDR3 is 14 amino acids. The CDR3 loop reads CASSPAGNPYEQYF. CDR3 bases: TGTGCCAGCAGCCCAGCGGGGAACCCCTACGAGCAGTACTTC.

The chain employs TRBV28 and TRBJ1-1, with D perhaps TRBD1 (5 bases). The germline gives CDR1 MDHEN, CDR2 SYDVKM. The CDR3 totals 14 residues. The V end lost 3 bases, the J end lost 5 bases, and 13 bases lay between the germline ends. The chain's CDR3 is CASSFTAGWTEAFF. Written as DNA, the CDR3 is TGTGCCAGCAGTTTTACGGCAGGGTGGACTGAAGCTTTCTTT.